This T cell receptor (beta chain) was captured in a study of tumor-infiltrating lymphocytes in primary liver carcinoma. Study at large: Resecting the tumor surgically was how the patients' primary liver carcinoma was treated. Staging of the tumors gave T1-T3 N0M0, with widths of roughly 4 to 10 cm. General observations from the study: Tumor top-250-clone fraction significantly exceeded that of blood (p = 0.039). Compared with tumor region pairs, tumor-adjacent and tumor-blood pairs overlapped less.

The CDR3 is 12 amino acids. CDR1 and CDR2 (germline): MNHEY, SVGAGI. Germline DNA was also extracted, and blood RNA derived from unsorted whole blood. Of note for this clonotype: Its specificity is not known. A much larger clone sits a single nucleotide away, making a read error possible.

Reverse transcription of 500 ng total RNA with a constant-region primer produced TCR beta cDNA. Modified slightly, ARM-PCR produced TCR beta libraries over three nested multiplex PCR rounds. Amplification in the first two PCR rounds was performed using TRBV1-TRBV30 forward primers and a C-beta reverse primer for 10 cycles each. TCRdb re-derived calls from the multiplex PCR reads in MiXCR, one entry per CDR3 protein. The sample lists about 200,000 distinct CDR3 sequences, about two thirds occurring once. The chain couples TRBV6-5 to TRBJ2-7; either TRBD1 or TRBD2 may supply D (5 bases each). Sequencing input: peripheral blood. This receptor was obtained from a woman aged 60-75 years with primary liver carcinoma and hepatitis B virus infection. In nucleotides, the CDR3 is TGTGCCAACAGTGGCCCGGGACGGGCCTCAGAGTTC. It yields the protein CANSGPGRASEF.